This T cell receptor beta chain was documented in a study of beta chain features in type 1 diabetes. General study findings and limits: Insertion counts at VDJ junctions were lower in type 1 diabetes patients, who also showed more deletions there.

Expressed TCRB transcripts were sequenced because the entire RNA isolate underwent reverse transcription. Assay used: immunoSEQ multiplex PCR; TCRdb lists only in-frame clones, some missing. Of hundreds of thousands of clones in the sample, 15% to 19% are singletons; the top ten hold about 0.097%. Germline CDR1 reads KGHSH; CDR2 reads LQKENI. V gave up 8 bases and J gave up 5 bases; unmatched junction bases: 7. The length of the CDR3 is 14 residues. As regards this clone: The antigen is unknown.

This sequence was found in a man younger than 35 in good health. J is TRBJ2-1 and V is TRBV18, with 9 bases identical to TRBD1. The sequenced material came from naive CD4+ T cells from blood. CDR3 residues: CASAPRTGDNEQFF. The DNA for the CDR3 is TGTGCCAGCGCCCCCCGGACAGGGGACAATGAGCAGTTCTTC. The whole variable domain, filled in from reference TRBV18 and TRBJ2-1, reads NAGVMQNPRHLVRRRGQEARLRCSPMKGHSHVYWYRQLPEEGLKFMVYLQKENIIDESGMPKERFSAEFPKEGPSILRIQQVVRGDSAAYFCASAPRTGDNEQFFGPGTRLTVL.